This T cell receptor (beta chain) was recorded in a study of CD8+CD57+ T cells in acquired aplastic anemia. Across the whole study: The mean DNA yield obtained from sorted CD4+ and CD8+ cells came to about 3.2 ug. General study findings and limits: Patients and healthy controls showed no significant CD8+ Simpson's diversity difference.

V was pared by 4 bases and J by 8 bases, with 9 bases between. The CDR3 is 12 residues long. CDR1 and CDR2 from the germline V gene are SNHLY and FYNNEI. The TCR beta profiling, which covered VDJ combination and CDR3 sequence, was carried out using genomic DNA as the template. Using its own MiXCR run on the reads, TCRdb lists one record per CDR3 protein. The table has around 170,000 distinct CDR3 sequences, under 55% seen once. As to this clonotype: Antigen specificity is unknown.

Patients chosen for sequencing had CD8+CD57+ cells that had expanded, as shown by flow cytometry. Severe acquired aplastic anemia affected all patients. Receipt of therapy had not occurred in any patient by the time of blood sampling. Sequenced material: sorted CD4+, CD8+, or CD8+CD57+ T cells (not recorded which) from PBMCs. The chain is built from TRBV2 and TRBJ2-1; D may be TRBD2 (6 bases). The sequence was obtained from a human donor with aplastic anemia. Written as DNA, the CDR3 is TGTGCCAGCAGTGTGGAGGGCTATGAGCAGTTCTTC. It yields the protein CASSVEGYEQFF.